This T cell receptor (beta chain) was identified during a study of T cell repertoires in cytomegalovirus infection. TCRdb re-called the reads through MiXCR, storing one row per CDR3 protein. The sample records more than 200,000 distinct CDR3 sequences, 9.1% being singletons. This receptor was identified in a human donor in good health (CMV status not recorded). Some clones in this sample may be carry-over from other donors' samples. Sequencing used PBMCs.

The CDR3 is CASSDGRGSNQPQHF. Here the CDR3 DNA reads TGTGCCAGCAGTGATGGCAGGGGATCCAATCAGCCCCAGCATTTT. The gene calls are TRBV25-1 and TRBJ1-5; a possible D gene is TRBD1 (6 bases). The germline CDR1 and CDR2 sequences are MGHDK and SYGVNS. The V gene lost 3 bases and the J gene lost 3 bases, with 12 bases spanning the gap. This CDR3 spans 15 amino acids.